The clone carrying this TCR beta chain was seen once. Its antigen is currently unknown. This CDR3 spans 11 amino acids. V lost 5 bases and J lost 6, with 7 bases in between. Germline-derived CDR1 and CDR2 are LNHNV and YYDKDF (reference sequence). This sample is part of a study of T cells in Graves' hyperthyroidism and ophthalmopathy. Study-wide points: Patients with ophthalmopathy were separated from those with stable hyperthyroidism by a 13 V-J model.

RNA transcripts yielded amplified TCR beta CDR3 regions. The TCR CDR3 first-round RT-PCR relied on the HTBI primer set. In TCRdb, the multiplex PCR reads were re-called with MiXCR into one record per CDR3 protein. The repertoire holds 540,000 or so distinct CDR3 sequences, with around 46% as singletons. The receptor was isolated from an adult woman with Graves' disease, either hyperthyroidism or ophthalmopathy (not recorded which). The sequencing input was peripheral blood or thyroid tissue (not recorded which). The chain links TRBV15 to TRBJ1-1; D unclear. The CDR3 DNA reads as TGTGCCACCAGCGGCTCAGCTGAAGCTTTCTTT. This encodes CATSGSAEAFF.